This entry is about one TCR beta chain. The data stem from a study of CD8 T cells in ankylosing spondylitis. TCRdb reprocessed the 5' RACE reads with MiXCR, giving one entry per CDR3 protein. The repertoire has around 250,000 distinct CDR3 sequences, 32% of them found once; the top ten carry 3.5% to 4.5%. Germline V gene lookup returns CDR1 DFQATT and CDR2 SNEGSKA (reference sequence). The junction had 10 bases not matched to a gene; V was cut back by 5 bases and J by 0 bases. The CDR3 is 16 residues long. The sequence derives from a male donor with ankylosing spondylitis or in good health (not recorded which). Input material: blood, either unsorted or a sorted T cell fraction (not recorded which). The gene calls are TRBV20-1 and TRBJ2-5; the match to TRBD2 covers 9 bases. The CDR3 DNA reads TGCAGTGCTCCCCGCGCAGCGGGGGGTTACCAAGAGACCCAGTACTTC. It specifies CSAPRAAGGYQETQYF.